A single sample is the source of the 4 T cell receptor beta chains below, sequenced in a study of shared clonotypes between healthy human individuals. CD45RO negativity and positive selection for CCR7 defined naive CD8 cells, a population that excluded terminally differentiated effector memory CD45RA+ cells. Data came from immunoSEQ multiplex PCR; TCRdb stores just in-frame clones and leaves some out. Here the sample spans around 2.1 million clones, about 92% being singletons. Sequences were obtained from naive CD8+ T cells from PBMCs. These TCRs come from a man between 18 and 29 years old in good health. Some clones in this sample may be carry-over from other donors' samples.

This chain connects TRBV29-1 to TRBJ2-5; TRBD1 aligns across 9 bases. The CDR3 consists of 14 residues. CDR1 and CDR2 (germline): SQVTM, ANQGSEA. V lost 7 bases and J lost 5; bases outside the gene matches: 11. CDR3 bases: TGCAGCGCCACGGCGACAGGGGGAAAGGAGACCCAGTACTTC. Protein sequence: CSATATGGKETQYF.

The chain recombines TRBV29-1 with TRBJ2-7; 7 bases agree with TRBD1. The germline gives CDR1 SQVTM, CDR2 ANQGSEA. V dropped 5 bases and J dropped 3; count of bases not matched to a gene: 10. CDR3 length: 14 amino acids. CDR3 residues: CSVTRQGPFYEQYF. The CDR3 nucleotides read TGCAGCGTTACGAGACAGGGCCCATTCTACGAGCAGTACTTC.

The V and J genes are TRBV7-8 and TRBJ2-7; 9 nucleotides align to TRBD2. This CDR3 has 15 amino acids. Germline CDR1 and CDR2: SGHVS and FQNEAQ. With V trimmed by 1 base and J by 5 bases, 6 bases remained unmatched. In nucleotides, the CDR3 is TGTGCCAGCAGCTTAGTTAGCGGGAGCGCCCACGAGCAGTACTTC. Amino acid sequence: CASSLVSGSAHEQYF. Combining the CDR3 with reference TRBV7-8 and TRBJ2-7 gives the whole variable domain GAGVSQSPRYKVAKRGQDVALRCDPISGHVSLFWYQQALGQGPEFLTYFQNEAQLDKSGLPSDRFFAERPEGSVSTLKIQRTQQEDSAVYLCASSLVSGSAHEQYFGPGTRLTVT.

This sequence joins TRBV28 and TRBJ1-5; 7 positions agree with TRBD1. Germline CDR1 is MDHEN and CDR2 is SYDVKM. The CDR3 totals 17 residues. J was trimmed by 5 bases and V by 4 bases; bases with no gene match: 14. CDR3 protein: CASSYHQTGQPYQPQHF. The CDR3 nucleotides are TGTGCCAGCAGTTATCACCAGACGGGACAGCCTTATCAGCCCCAGCATTTT.